The subject of this entry is one TCR beta chain. This sample stems from a study of blood T cell repertoires in COVID-19. The germline CDR1 and CDR2 sequences are MNHEY and SMNVEV (reference sequence). The CDR3 contains 15 residues. J was trimmed by 8 bases and V by 7 bases; bases with no gene match: 13. In the authors' methods: From reference gene primer amplification, estimates of nucleated cell counts were derived. Some clones are missing from TCRdb's copy, which holds only in-frame ones; the method was immunoSEQ multiplex PCR. V and J calls plus clone size are reproduced from that table; the DNA served to infer D and trimming. This repertoire shows more than 200,000 clones, approximately 84% found once; its top ten account for approximately 8%.

The specimen sequenced was peripheral blood. The origin of this receptor is a woman older than 75 with acute or convalescent COVID-19. V gene TRBV27 combines with J gene TRBJ1-4; 7 bases map to TRBD1. The CDR3 loop reads CASNGTEVDWEKLFF. CDR3 DNA sequence: TGTGCCAGCAACGGGACAGAAGTGGACTGGGAAAAACTGTTTTTT.